This TCR beta chain is from a study of blood T cell repertoires in COVID-19. As originally analysed: From reference gene primer amplification, estimates of nucleated cell counts were derived. TCRdb keeps only in-frame clones here, not all; method: immunoSEQ multiplex PCR. For V, J and clone size, that table is used; D and trimming come from the DNA. The data show approximately 290,000 clones, with roughly 87% seen just once and about 2% held by the top ten. Trimming took 8 bases from V and 7 from J; bases not matched to a gene: 11. From germline, CDR1 is MNHEY and CDR2 SVGAGI. CDR3 length: 14 residues.

The TCR sequence derives from a man younger than 35 with active or convalescent COVID-19. Sequenced input: peripheral blood. This chain uses TRBV6-5 with TRBJ1-5; TRBD1 matches 7 bases. CDR3 protein: CASGNDRVRQPQHF. The CDR3 DNA reads as TGTGCCAGCGGTAACGACAGGGTTAGACAGCCCCAGCATTTT.